The 6 T cell receptor beta chains in this list originate from one sample, sequenced in a study of T cell repertoires in cytomegalovirus infection. One entry per CDR3 protein, called by TCRdb with MiXCR from the reads. The repertoire holds around 280,000 distinct CDR3 sequences, with around 10% as singletons. Sequences were obtained from PBMCs. These receptors all come from a human donor in good health (CMV status not recorded). Some clones in this sample may be carry-over from other donors' samples.

There are many counts of this clonotype. The chain carries TRBV12-3 or TRBV12-4 and TRBJ2-7, with 7 bases matching TRBD1. V dropped 7 bases and J dropped 2; count of bases not matched to a gene: 2. This CDR3 is 12 amino acids long. For the CDR3, the DNA is TGTGCCAGCATGGACAGGCCCTACGAGCAGTACTTC. Its protein is CASMDRPYEQYF.

The rearrangement uses TRBV5-6 and TRBJ1-2, with 8 bases lining up with TRBD1. This CDR3 is 13 amino acids long. CDR1 SGHDT and CDR2 YYEEEE come from the germline V gene. After removal of 4 bases from V and 8 bases from J, the junction contained 7 bases not matched to a gene. CDR3 coding DNA: TGTGCCAGCAGCGGACAGGGTGGACGGGGCTACACCTTC. It specifies CASSGQGGRGYTF.

A remark on this clonotype: With a much larger clone just one base away, this may be a read error. V gene TRBV20-1 combines with J gene TRBJ1-1, with D possibly matching TRBD1 (5 bases). The germline V gene has CDR1 DFQATT and CDR2 SNEGSKA (reference sequence). V was cut by 6 bases and J by 3 bases, with 20 bases left in between. This CDR3 has 15 amino acids. CDR3 nucleotide sequence: TGCAGTGCACCGCTCGCCGGCGGGGCTTACACTGAAGCTTTCTTT. Its protein product is CSAPLAGGAYTEAFF.

This clonotype was seen a few times. V and J are TRBV2 and TRBJ2-7; the match to TRBD1 covers 10 bases. This CDR3 spans 13 amino acids. Germline V CDR1 and CDR2: SNHLY, FYNNEI. V gave up 6 bases and J gave up 2 bases; unmatched junction bases: 1. CDR3 sequence reads: CASRGTGAYEQYV. As DNA, the CDR3 is TGTGCCAGCAGAGGGACAGGGGCCTACGAGCAGTACGTC.

J is TRBJ1-6 and V is TRBV12-3 or TRBV12-4; 7 bases agree with TRBD1. V shed 3 bases, J shed 0 bases, and the junction held 2 bases outside the gene matches. The CDR3 has 16 amino acids. This CDR3 is CASSLTGSSYNSPLHF. Written as DNA, the CDR3 is TGTGCCAGCAGTTTGACAGGGAGCTCCTATAATTCACCCCTCCACTTT.

The table lists this clonotype with many counts. The CDR3 DNA follows: TGTGCCAGCAGCATCGGACAGAACCCTTATGGCTACACCTTC. Its translation is CASSIGQNPYGYTF. The chain combines TRBV5-6 with TRBJ1-2; possibly TRBD1 for D (6 bases). CDR1 SGHDT and CDR2 YYEEEE come from the germline V gene. The CDR3 is made up of 14 amino acids. The V end was cut by 4 bases, the J end by 5 bases, with 15 bases between. Full variable domain (remainder filled in from reference TRBV5-6 and TRBJ1-2): DAGVTQSPTHLIKTRGQQVTLRCSPKSGHDTVSWYQQALGQGPQFIFQYYEEEERQRGNFPDRFSGHQFPNYSSELNVNALLLGDSALYLCASSIGQNPYGYTFGSGTRLTVV.